This T cell receptor beta chain was observed in a study of shared T cell receptors in the human thymus. Only in-frame clones appear in the TCRdb table, and some are missing; sequencing was by immunoSEQ multiplex PCR. Of approximately 400,000 clones in the sample, just under 95% were seen once. Germline V gene sequence: CDR1 SGHDN, CDR2 FVKESK. The CDR3 consists of 13 residues. V was cut by 6 bases and J by 3 bases, with 11 bases left in between. V and J are TRBV14 and TRBJ1-1; unclear D gene. This receptor was obtained from a human donor. What was sequenced was thymocytes. The CDR3, as DNA: TGTGCCAGCAGTCTCGGACTCTACACTGAAGCTTTCTTT. Translated, it gives CASSLGLYTEAFF.